A single sample gave rise to the 5 T cell receptor beta chains below, sequenced in a study of blood T cell repertoires in COVID-19. Clones were read by immunoSEQ multiplex PCR, and TCRdb kept only the in-frame ones, dropping some. Of roughly 250,000 clones listed, approximately 85% were seen once; the top ten hold around 12%. Sequences were obtained from peripheral blood. The receptor source for this set is a woman aged 55-69 years with active or convalescent COVID-19.

This chain uses TRBV6-6 with TRBJ2-7; 8 nucleotides align to TRBD2. The CDR3 is made up of 15 amino acids. The V gene's germline CDR1 is MNHNY and CDR2 SVGAGI (reference sequence). J lost 0 bases, V lost 7 bases, and 8 bases had no gene match. The CDR3 spells CASTPSGGTSYEQYF. DNA of the CDR3: TGTGCCAGCACCCCCAGCGGGGGTACCTCCTACGAGCAGTACTTC.

This chain uses TRBV30 with TRBJ1-1; D is ambiguous. Germline values: CDR1 GTSNPN, CDR2 SVGIG (reference sequence). CDR3 size: 14 residues. V lost 3 bases and J 10 bases, leaving 21 bases between the germline ends. The CDR3 nucleotides read TGTGCCTGGAGGAGCCGGGAACCGGGAGGTAGAGCTTTCTTT. It specifies CAWRSREPGGRAFF.

The chain links TRBV12-3 or TRBV12-4 to TRBJ1-2; D remains ambiguous. Trimming cost V 1 base and J 5 bases, with 8 bases left between them. This CDR3 spans 13 amino acids. The CDR3 reads CASSLGWEYGYTF. The DNA of the CDR3 is TGTGCCAGCAGTTTAGGTTGGGAGTATGGCTACACCTTC.

The rearrangement joins TRBV6-2 or TRBV6-3 to TRBJ1-2; maybe TRBD1 (6 bases). Looked up from germline, CDR1 is MNHEY and CDR2 is SVGEGT. V was cut by 4 bases and J by 5 bases, with 17 bases left in between. The CDR3 consists of 15 residues. The CDR3 DNA reads as TGTGCCAGCAGTTCCGGACAGCCCAATCTATATGGCTACACCTTC. Translated, it gives CASSSGQPNLYGYTF.

In this sample, this clone turned up a few times. The gene calls are TRBV6-5 and TRBJ2-7; D is perhaps TRBD2 (5 bases). The CDR3 is 12 residues long. The germline V and J ends were trimmed by 7 bases and 4 bases, with 11 bases remaining between them. Germline V CDR1 and CDR2: MNHEY, SVGAGI. The CDR3 region has the DNA TGTGCCAGCACCCGAGGACTTTACGAGCAGTACTTC. Protein sequence: CASTRGLYEQYF.